This T cell receptor (beta chain) was profiled in a study of blood T cells in healthy people across ages. Study at large: Capturing about one barcoded beta molecule per two T cells was achieved by template switching.

In this sample, this clonotype turned up many times. Through a sample-barcoded 5' primer and a J-beta primer mix, a second PCR was run for roughly 7 to 11 cycles. TCRdb used MiXCR to reprocess the 5' RACE reads, holding one entry per CDR3 protein. This table holds around 1.7 million distinct CDR3 sequences, approximately 30% found once. J was trimmed by 5 bases and V by 5 bases; bases with no gene match: 9. The germline V gene has CDR1 SEHNR and CDR2 FQNEAQ (reference sequence). The CDR3 length is 15 residues. This receptor was identified in a woman aged 30 to 39 in good health. The chain carries TRBV7-9 and TRBJ2-7; 10 nucleotides line up with TRBD2. The specimen was blood. The CDR3 reads CASSRSGTSAHEQYF. The DNA for the CDR3 is TGTGCCAGCAGCCGGTCCGGGACTAGCGCTCACGAGCAGTACTTC.